The next 9 T cell receptor beta chains were all read from a single sample in a study of cytomegalovirus exposure and HLA in healthy donors. The study ran its PCR with 60 Vbeta and 13 Jbeta primers. The table came from immunoSEQ multiplex PCR; TCRdb's copy has only in-frame clones and leaves some out. Of approximately 120,000 clones in the sample, less than 90% are singletons; the top ten hold 15% to 20%. Material for sequencing was PBMCs. These TCRs come from a young man in good health and CMV-seropositive.

In DNA form, the CDR3 reads TGTGCCAGCAGCCTGGGACAGGGTCCCTACAATGAGCAGTTCTTC. Translating it yields CASSLGQGPYNEQFF. The chain uses TRBV27 and TRBJ2-1; the match to TRBD1 covers 9 bases. CDR1 and CDR2 (germline): MNHEY, SMNVEV (reference sequence). The CDR3 has 15 residues. Unmatched junction bases numbered 5, after V lost 6 bases and J lost 2 bases.

The chain has TRBV2 and TRBJ1-6; TRBD1 aligns across 10 bases. The CDR3 is 16 amino acids. J lost 6 bases, V lost 5 bases, and 7 bases had no gene match. Germline V CDR1 and CDR2: SNHLY, FYNNEI. DNA for the CDR3: TGTGCCAGCAGTTTCCAGACAGGGGGCTCTAATTCACCCCTCCACTTT. Encoded protein: CASSFQTGGSNSPLHF.

This clone was recorded only once. The rearrangement links TRBV4-1 to TRBJ1-5, with 11 nucleotides matching TRBD1. The CDR3 is 15 amino acids. CDR1 MGHRA and CDR2 YSYEKL come from the germline V gene. V shed 5 bases and J 6 bases; nucleotides not matched to a gene: 6. CDR3 DNA sequence: TGCGCCAGCAGCGAACCCGGGACAGGGGGTCAGCCCCAGCATTTT. It is translated as CASSEPGTGGQPQHF.

The genes are TRBV11-2 and TRBJ2-2; TRBD2 aligns across 13 bases. CDR1 is SGHAT, CDR2 FQNNGV, per germline. The CDR3 contains 17 residues. Trimming removed 6 bases from V and 1 base from J; junction bases left unmatched: 5. Here the CDR3 DNA reads TGTGCCAGCAGTCGGACTAGCGGGGGCCTGAACACCGGGGAGCTGTTTTTT. The encoded protein is CASSRTSGGLNTGELFF.

The genes are TRBV19 and TRBJ1-5; D possibly corresponds to TRBD1 (5 bases). The germline gives CDR1 LNHDA, CDR2 SQIVND (reference sequence). This CDR3 has 14 amino acids. Trimming shortened V by 1 base and J by 7 bases, and 11 bases separated the two germline ends. CDR3: CASSIAGGGQPQHF. The CDR3 nucleotides are TGTGCCAGTAGTATAGCTGGCGGGGGGCAGCCCCAGCATTTT. The whole variable domain, remainder taken from reference TRBV19 and TRBJ1-5, is DGGITQSPKYLFRKEGQNVTLSCEQNLNHDAMYWYRQDPGQGLRLIYYSQIVNDFQKGDIAEGYSVSREKKESFPLTVTSAQKNPTAFYLCASSIAGGGQPQHFGDGTRLSIL.

The chain combines TRBV4-1 with TRBJ1-2; D possibly corresponds to TRBD1 (5 bases). There are 16 residues in the CDR3. Germline V CDR1 and CDR2: MGHRA, YSYEKL. Trimming pared 0 bases from V and 4 bases from J, leaving 15 bases between. The CDR3 loop reads CASSQDPAPQGYGYTF. The DNA for the CDR3 is TGCGCCAGCAGCCAAGATCCGGCCCCTCAGGGCTATGGCTACACCTTC.

The rearrangement joins TRBV6-5 to TRBJ2-5; D is perhaps TRBD2 (5 bases). The J call may be mistaken, given a closer DNA end match to TRBJ2-7. CDR1 is MNHEY, CDR2 SVGAGI, per germline. The CDR3 loop spans 14 amino acids. The CDR3 DNA is TGTGCCAGCAGTTACTCCGGGGAACCCTACGAGCAGTACTTC. This codes for CASSYSGEPYEQYF.

The rearrangement uses TRBV7-7 and TRBJ2-5, with D possibly TRBD1 on 6 matching bases. V gave up 3 bases and J gave up 2 bases, with 13 bases separating them. Germline V gene data show CDR1 as SSHAT and CDR2 as FNYEAQ (reference sequence). The CDR3 has 15 amino acids. This chain's CDR3 is CASSFSPDSQETQYF. CDR3 DNA sequence: TGTGCCAGCAGCTTCTCCCCGGACAGTCAAGAGACCCAGTACTTC.

V gene TRBV5-1 combines with J gene TRBJ2-3; TRBD2 matches at 8 bases. The J segment lost 0 bases and the V segment lost 4 bases, leaving 7 bases of the junction unmatched. The CDR3 loop spans 16 amino acids. From germline, CDR1 is SGHRS and CDR2 YFSETQ. CDR3 residues: CASSGSRGGSTDTQYF. CDR3 coding DNA: TGCGCCAGCAGCGGGAGCCGGGGGGGCAGCACAGATACGCAGTATTTT. The variable domain in full, completed from reference TRBV5-1 and TRBJ2-3, reads KAGVTQTPRYLIKTRGQQVTLSCSPISGHRSVSWYQQTPGQGLQFLFEYFSETQRNKGNFPGRFSGRQFSNSRSEMNVSTLELGDSALYLCASSGSRGGSTDTQYFGPGTRLTVL.